A single sample is the source of the 30 T cell receptor beta chains below, sequenced in a study of T cell clonality in common variable immunodeficiency. This table comes from immunoSEQ multiplex PCR, and its TCRdb copy is limited to in-frame clones, with some not included. The data show about 60,000 clones, none appearing only once, with around 1.7% held by the ten largest. Input material: peripheral blood mononuclear cells. All receptors derive from a person between 18 and 75 years old in good health.

Ten or more counts support this clone. The read ends 3 residues before the CDR3 terminus; that terminus is restored from the germline J gene. The V gene is TRBV15, the J gene TRBJ2-2; the match to TRBD2 covers 7 bases. The CDR3 length is 19 residues. Per germline, CDR1 LNHNV and CDR2 YYDKDF (reference sequence). V was clipped by 0 bases and J by 2 bases; unmatched bases: 12. The DNA read from the CDR3 is TGTGCCACCAGCAGAGATTCATATAGTTCGGGGGGTAACACCGGGGAG. Its translation is CATSRDSYSSGGNTGE. The complete CDR3 reads CATSRDSYSSGGNTGELFF.

In its sample, this clone was seen many times. The sequenced fragment ends 3 residues before the CDR3 boundary, so the rest is inferred from the germline J gene. This specimen includes other DNA sequences encoding the same CDR3. V gene TRBV2 combines with J gene TRBJ1-1, with D perhaps matching TRBD1 (5 bases). Germline V CDR1 and CDR2: SNHLY, FYNNEI. Trimming took 5 bases from V and 1 from J, leaving 8 bases between them. The CDR3 consists of 13 residues. The part of the CDR3 DNA that was read is TGTGCCAGCAGTCGGAGGGGGAACACTGAA. Translated, it gives CASSRRGNTE. The CDR3, in full, reads CASSRRGNTEAFF.

This clone was picked up many times. The read falls 3 residues short of the CDR3 end, and the missing part is taken from the germline J gene. The chain couples TRBV18 to TRBJ2-6, with 7 bases aligning to TRBD1. Germline CDR1 is KGHSH and CDR2 is LQKENI. The trim removed 3 bases at V and 0 bases at J, leaving 8 bases unmatched. The CDR3 consists of 18 residues. The sequenced part of the CDR3 DNA is TGTGCCAGCTCACCGGGACAGCGAGGGCTCTCTGGGGCCAACGTC. It specifies CASSPGQRGLSGANV. The full CDR3 protein is CASSPGQRGLSGANVLTF.

This clone was detected ten times or more. An end of the junction does not agree with germline; a read error may underlie this. Read data end 3 residues before the CDR3 end; the end is taken from the germline J gene. V is TRBV4-2 and J is TRBJ1-1; D not certain. Germline loops: CDR1 LGHNA, CDR2 YNFKEQ. There are 15 residues in the CDR3. This CDR3 is CASSQAPGSRTEAFF. The sequenced part of the CDR3 DNA is TGCGCCAGCAGCCAAGCTCCAGGCTCGCGAACTGAA.

This clone was found many times. From the germline J gene comes the end of the CDR3, since the read stops 3 residues before it. The J gene is TRBJ2-7, the V gene TRBV5-4; a possible D gene is TRBD2 (7 bases). This CDR3 has 16 amino acids. The germline gives CDR1 SGHNT, CDR2 YYREEE (reference sequence). Trimming took off 4 bases at V and 3 bases at J, with 20 bases between the two ends. CDR3 bases read: TGTGCCAGCAGCGCCGGAGGGGGGGATAGTTTCTACGAG. Protein sequence: CASSAGGGDSFYE. The whole CDR3 is CASSAGGGDSFYEQYF.

This clone has a count of ten or more. The sequenced fragment ends 3 residues before the CDR3 boundary, so the rest is inferred from the germline J gene. The rearrangement joins TRBV18 to TRBJ1-2, with D uncertain. In germline, CDR1 is KGHSH, CDR2 LQKENI. V was pared by 2 bases and J by 3 bases, with 10 bases between. This CDR3 contains 14 residues. The CDR3 sequence is CASSPGQTYYGYTF. The sequenced part of the CDR3 DNA is TGTGCCAGCTCACCAGGTCAGACTTACTATGGC.

This clone was seen at least ten times. The read falls 3 residues short of the CDR3 end, and the missing part is taken from the germline J gene. This chain uses TRBV20-1 with TRBJ1-4, with D possibly matching TRBD1 (5 bases). The CDR3 extends over 13 amino acids. The germline CDR1 and CDR2 sequences are DFQATT and SNEGSKA (reference sequence). CDR3 sequence: CSARGTGGGKLFF. The part of the CDR3 DNA that was read is TGCAGTGCTAGAGGGACTGGCGGGGGGAAA.

This clone was seen repeatedly, ten times or more. The read halts 3 residues ahead of the CDR3 end, with the missing end drawn from the germline J gene. The rearrangement joins TRBV7-3 to TRBJ2-5, with TRBD2 matching 9 bases. The CDR3 extends over 15 amino acids. The germline V gene has CDR1 SGHTA and CDR2 FQGTGA. Unmatched junction bases numbered 8, after V lost 4 bases and J lost 5 bases. The CDR3 sequence: CASSSAGGRGETQYF. The CDR3 bases that were read are TGTGCCAGCAGCTCGGCGGGAGGGAGGGGGGAGACC.

This clone was recorded at least ten times. Read sequence stops 3 residues before the CDR3 end, and the germline J gene provides the missing end. This chain joins TRBV15 and TRBJ2-7, with 11 bases that match TRBD2. V was clipped by 2 bases and J by 4 bases; unmatched bases: 4. CDR1 and CDR2 (germline): LNHNV, YYDKDF (reference sequence). CDR3 size: 15 residues. The DNA read from the CDR3 is TGTGCCACCAGCAGACTACTAGCGGGAGAATACGAG. It specifies CATSRLLAGEYE. From start to end, the CDR3 is CATSRLLAGEYEQYF.

This clone was seen repeatedly, ten times or more. The sequenced fragment ends 3 residues before the CDR3 boundary, so the rest is inferred from the germline J gene. The rearrangement joins TRBV5-1 to TRBJ1-2; D is uncertain. Germline V gene sequence: CDR1 SGHRS, CDR2 YFSETQ. CDR3 length: 14 amino acids. Trimming left V 0 bases short and J 7 bases short, with 13 bases between. The CDR3 loop is CASSLGRVEGGYTF. The part of the CDR3 DNA that was read is TGCGCCAGCAGCTTGGGTAGGGTCGAAGGTGGC.

Many counts were recorded for this clone. The sequenced fragment ends 3 residues before the CDR3 boundary, so the rest is inferred from the germline J gene. The genes are TRBV20-1 and TRBJ2-3; 8 positions agree with TRBD2. The CDR3 loop spans 16 amino acids. Trimming cost V 2 bases and J 0 bases; bases outside gene matches: 7. Germline lookup yields CDR1 DFQATT and CDR2 SNEGSKA (reference sequence). CDR3 in amino acids: CSARTGLAASTDTQYF. The CDR3 bases that were read are TGCAGTGCTAGAACAGGACTAGCAGCTAGCACAGATACG.

Ten or more counts support this clone. The CDR3 end falls 3 residues outside the read, so it is completed with the germline J gene. The V and J genes are TRBV19 and TRBJ1-2, with D maybe TRBD1 (6 bases). The CDR3 sequence is 13 residues long. Between the trimmed V and J ends, which lost 8 bases and 2 bases, there was a span of 12 bases. Germline V gives CDR1 LNHDA, CDR2 SQIVND (reference sequence). The CDR3 DNA, read in part, is TGTGCCAGTTGGGGACAACGAAACTATGGC. Protein product: CASWGQRNYG. The CDR3 reads in full as CASWGQRNYGYTF. The full variable domain, rest sourced from reference TRBV19 and TRBJ1-2, is DGGITQSPKYLFRKEGQNVTLSCEQNLNHDAMYWYRQDPGQGLRLIYYSQIVNDFQKGDIAEGYSVSREKKESFPLTVTSAQKNPTAFYLCASWGQRNYGYTFGSGTRLTVV.

This clone has at least ten counts. From the germline J gene comes the end of the CDR3, since the read stops 3 residues before it. The chain links TRBV5-1 to TRBJ1-1; D gene uncertain. Trimming took 0 bases from V and 6 from J, leaving 12 bases between them. Germline loops: CDR1 SGHRS, CDR2 YFSETQ. This CDR3 contains 14 residues. CDR3: CASSLAGTRAEAFF. The CDR3 DNA, read in part, is TGCGCCAGCAGCTTGGCCGGAACTCGGGCTGAA. Complete variable domain (other parts from reference TRBV5-1 and TRBJ1-1): KAGVTQTPRYLIKTRGQQVTLSCSPISGHRSVSWYQQTPGQGLQFLFEYFSETQRNKGNFPGRFSGRQFSNSRSEMNVSTLELGDSALYLCASSLAGTRAEAFFGQGTRLTVV.

This clone came up many times. The read ends 3 residues shy of where the CDR3 ends; the end is completed using the germline J gene. The chain combines TRBV2 with TRBJ2-7; 9 bases fit TRBD1. CDR3 length equals 14 residues. Losses at the gene ends were 8 bases for V and 3 bases for J; bases not matched to a gene: 8. Germline V gene data show CDR1 as SNHLY and CDR2 as FYNNEI. The CDR3 is CASHARTGDYEQYF. The DNA read from the CDR3 is TGTGCCAGCCACGCAAGGACAGGGGACTACGAG. The full variable domain, with the rest looked up from reference TRBV2 and TRBJ2-7, is EPEVTQTPSHQVTQMGQEVILRCVPISNHLYFYWYRQILGQKVEFLVSFYNNEISEKSEIFDDQFSVERPDGSNFTLKIRSTKLEDSAMYFCASHARTGDYEQYFGPGTRLTVT.

This clone was found many times. Coverage ceases 3 residues before the CDR3 finishes, and the germline J gene fills in the end. The chain uses TRBV13 and TRBJ2-1; TRBD2 matches at 9 bases. From germline, CDR1 is PRHDT and CDR2 FYEKMQ (reference sequence). This CDR3 region has 17 residues. J was trimmed by 4 bases and V by 6 bases; bases with no gene match: 13. CDR3 amino acids: CASSFSPLAGIYNEQFF. The part of the CDR3 DNA that was read is TGTGCCAGCAGTTTCTCTCCGCTAGCGGGAATATACAATGAG.

In its sample, this clone was seen many times. The read terminates 3 residues ahead of where the CDR3 ends, so the germline J gene completes it. The chain combines TRBV19 with TRBJ1-2, with D maybe TRBD1 (5 bases). Trimming took 5 bases from V and 4 from J, leaving 14 bases between them. The CDR3 has 14 amino acids. In germline, CDR1 is LNHDA, CDR2 SQIVND (reference sequence). The CDR3 sequence is CASSPRDWIYGYTF. CDR3 bases read: TGTGCCAGTAGTCCGCGGGACTGGATCTATGGC. Combining the CDR3 with reference TRBV19 and TRBJ1-2 gives the whole variable domain DGGITQSPKYLFRKEGQNVTLSCEQNLNHDAMYWYRQDPGQGLRLIYYSQIVNDFQKGDIAEGYSVSREKKESFPLTVTSAQKNPTAFYLCASSPRDWIYGYTFGSGTRLTVV.

This clone was counted at least ten times. The CDR3 extends 3 residues past the end of the read, so its final part is completed from the germline J gene. The chain has TRBV2 and TRBJ1-4; D is unclear. The germline V gene has CDR1 SNHLY and CDR2 FYNNEI. This CDR3 is 14 amino acids long. The V and J ends lost 4 bases and 6 bases respectively, with 12 bases between them. The sequenced part of the CDR3 DNA is TGTGCCAGCAGTGCCAGGCAGGATCATGAAAAA. Protein: CASSARQDHEK. The full CDR3 reads CASSARQDHEKLFF.

This clone was counted at least ten times. From the germline J gene comes the end of the CDR3, since the read stops 3 residues before it. This chain connects TRBV5-5 to TRBJ2-3; D gene unclear. Trimming cost V 5 bases and J 4 bases, with 17 bases left between them. The germline V gene has CDR1 SGHKS and CDR2 YYEKEE (reference sequence). The CDR3 spans 15 residues. Incomplete CDR3 DNA: TGTGCCAGCAGACTAAGACCCGAGCTTTCAGATACG. Translation: CASRLRPELSDT. Given in full, the CDR3 is CASRLRPELSDTQYF.

This clone was observed at least ten times. The read falls 3 residues short of the CDR3 end, and the missing part is taken from the germline J gene. This chain connects TRBV18 to TRBJ1-1, with 9 bases identical to TRBD1. Germline CDR1 and CDR2: KGHSH and LQKENI. CDR3 size: 13 residues. This CDR3 is CASSPRDREEAFF. CDR3 DNA (partial): TGTGCCAGCTCACCACGGGACAGGGAGGAA.

This clone was observed many times. The read halts 3 residues ahead of the CDR3 end, with the missing end drawn from the germline J gene. Other DNA sequences from this sample encode an identical CDR3 as well. The rearrangement joins TRBV5-1 to TRBJ2-3, with D possibly matching TRBD2 (7 bases). V was trimmed by 0 bases and J by 0 bases, leaving 11 bases between them. The CDR3 spans 16 residues. Germline CDR1 SGHRS, CDR2 YFSETQ. The CDR3 sequence: CASSLEGGGSTDTQYF. The part of the CDR3 DNA that was read is TGCGCCAGCAGCTTGGAAGGGGGGGGTAGCACAGATACG.

At least ten counts were recorded for this clone. The read ends 3 residues shy of where the CDR3 ends; the end is completed using the germline J gene. The V call is TRBV11-2, the J call TRBJ2-2, with D maybe TRBD1 (5 bases). The CDR3 covers 14 residues. Per the germline V gene, CDR1 is SGHAT and CDR2 is FQNNGV. V lost 1 base to trimming and J lost 5 bases, with 8 bases between them. The CDR3 DNA, read in part, is TGTGCCAGCAGCTTAGCAGGGTGGACCGGGGAG. This codes for CASSLAGWTGE. The full CDR3 reads CASSLAGWTGELFF. Filled out from reference TRBV11-2 and TRBJ2-2, the complete variable domain reads EAGVAQSPRYKIIEKRQSVAFWCNPISGHATLYWYQQILGQGPKLLIQFQNNGVVDDSQLPKDRFSAERLKGVDSTLKIQPAKLEDSAVYLCASSLAGWTGELFFGEGSRLTVL.

This clone was recorded at least ten times. The read falls 3 residues short of the CDR3 end, and the missing part is taken from the germline J gene. The chain has TRBV19 and TRBJ2-3; D not certain. The germline V gene encodes CDR1 LNHDA and CDR2 SQIVND (reference sequence). Trimming cost V 9 bases and J 0 bases, with 13 bases left between them. The CDR3 is 14 amino acids. CDR3 bases read: TGTGCCAGCTCCCAACGGTCTAGCACAGATACG. Its translation is CASSQRSSTDT. The CDR3 reads in full as CASSQRSSTDTQYF.

This clone was found many times. The read is 3 residues too short to cover the CDR3 end, so that end is filled in from the germline J gene. V is TRBV5-6 and J is TRBJ2-7; D perhaps matches TRBD1 (6 bases). Trimming took off 4 bases at V and 5 bases at J, with 13 bases between the two ends. CDR3 size: 13 residues. Germline CDR1 reads SGHDT; CDR2 reads YYEEEE. CDR3 residues: CASSLGTQHEQYF. The sequenced CDR3 bases are TGTGCCAGCAGCCTCGGGACACAGCACGAG.

Ten or more counts support this clone. CDR3 bases read: TGTGCCAGCAGCTTAGATCCGGCAGGTAAAGGC. Translation: CASSLDPAGKG. The full CDR3 protein reads CASSLDPAGKGYTF. J is TRBJ1-2 and V is TRBV11-2, with unresolved D. The read finishes 3 residues shy of the CDR3 end, and the germline J gene is used to complete it. The CDR3 length is 14 residues. Germline CDR1 is SGHAT and CDR2 is FQNNGV.

This clone showed up many times. The DNA ends 3 residues before the CDR3 does, and the rest of the CDR3 is filled in from the germline J gene. The J gene is TRBJ2-3, the V gene TRBV7-3; TRBD2 matches 12 bases. The V and J ends lost 3 bases and 4 bases, in that order; junction bases with no gene match: 2. The germline CDR1 and CDR2 sequences are SGHTA and FQGTGA. This CDR3 has 15 residues. The CDR3 DNA, read in part, is TGTGCCAGCAGCTTGACTAGCGGGGGAGCAGATACG. This gives the protein CASSLTSGGADT. The entire CDR3 protein is CASSLTSGGADTQYF.

In its sample, this clone was seen many times. Read data end 3 residues before the CDR3 end; the end is taken from the germline J gene. The rearrangement joins TRBV7-2 to TRBJ1-1; 8 positions agree with TRBD1. Germline V gene sequence: CDR1 SGHTA, CDR2 FQGNSA. The CDR3 totals 13 residues. The CDR3 sequence is CASSSRQGPQAFF. The sequenced CDR3 bases are TGTGCCAGCAGCTCACGACAGGGGCCACAA.

This clone was counted at least ten times. The CDR3 is cut off 3 residues early in the read; its end comes from the germline J gene. The J gene is TRBJ2-7, the V gene TRBV5-1; TRBD1 agrees at 10 bases. V trimming: 0 bases; J trimming: 1 base; junction bases outside the gene matches: 10. The CDR3 runs to 18 residues. CDR1 and CDR2 from the germline V gene are SGHRS and YFSETQ. The covered CDR3 bases are TGCGCCAGCAGCTTGGCCGGGACAGGGGTGAGGGCGTCCTACGAG. This codes for CASSLAGTGVRASYE. The whole CDR3 protein is CASSLAGTGVRASYEQYF.

This clone was observed at least ten times. The CDR3 loop is CASSPTGLLKREKLFF. The covered CDR3 bases are TGTGCCAGCAGCCCGACGGGACTTCTTAAAAGGGAAAAA. V and J are TRBV4-2 and TRBJ1-4, with a weak D call TRBD1 (5 bases). The sequenced fragment ends 3 residues before the CDR3 boundary, so the rest is inferred from the germline J gene. This CDR3 has 16 amino acids. Germline lookup yields CDR1 LGHNA and CDR2 YNFKEQ. V shed 4 bases and J shed 8 bases, with 20 bases lying between them.

In regard to this clone: The DNA ends 3 residues before the CDR3 does, and the rest of the CDR3 is filled in from the germline J gene. The chain has TRBV7-3 and TRBJ2-1; D may be TRBD1 (6 bases). Germline loops: CDR1 SGHTA, CDR2 FQGTGA. This CDR3 spans 14 amino acids. V was trimmed by 0 bases and J by 7 bases, leaving 10 bases between them. Here the CDR3 reads CASSLTQGTNEQFF. The sequenced CDR3 bases are TGTGCCAGCAGCTTAACTCAGGGGACGAATGAG.

Worth noting for this clone: The CDR3 end falls 3 residues outside the read, so it is completed with the germline J gene. The V and J genes are TRBV18 and TRBJ2-1; no definite D call. CDR3 length equals 15 residues. Germline loops: CDR1 KGHSH, CDR2 LQKENI. V lost 3 bases and J 4 bases, leaving 13 bases between the germline ends. The CDR3 sequence is CASSPLLAVYNEQFF. The DNA read from the CDR3 is TGTGCCAGCTCACCTTTACTGGCGGTTTACAATGAG.